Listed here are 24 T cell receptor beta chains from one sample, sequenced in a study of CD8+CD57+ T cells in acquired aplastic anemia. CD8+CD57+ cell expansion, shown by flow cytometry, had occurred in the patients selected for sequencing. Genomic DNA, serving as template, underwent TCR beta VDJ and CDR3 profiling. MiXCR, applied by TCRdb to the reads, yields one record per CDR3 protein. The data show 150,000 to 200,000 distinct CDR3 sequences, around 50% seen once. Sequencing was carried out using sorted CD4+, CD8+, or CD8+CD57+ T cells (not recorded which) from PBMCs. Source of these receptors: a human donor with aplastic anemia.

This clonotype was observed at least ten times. The CDR3 sequence is CASSVTGAAGNQPQHF. The CDR3, as DNA: TGCGCCAGCAGTGTTACAGGGGCCGCAGGCAATCAGCCCCAGCATTTT. The rearrangement joins TRBV10-2 to TRBJ1-5; 7 bases are shared with TRBD1. In germline, CDR1 is WSHSY, CDR2 SAAADI. CDR3 size: 16 residues. V gave up 4 bases and J gave up 2 bases; unmatched junction bases: 8.

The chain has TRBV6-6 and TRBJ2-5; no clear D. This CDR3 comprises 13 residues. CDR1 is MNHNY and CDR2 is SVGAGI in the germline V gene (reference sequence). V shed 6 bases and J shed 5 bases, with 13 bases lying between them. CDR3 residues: CASRPWASETQYF. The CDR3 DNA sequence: TGTGCCAGCAGGCCCTGGGCGTCGGAGACCCAGTACTTC.

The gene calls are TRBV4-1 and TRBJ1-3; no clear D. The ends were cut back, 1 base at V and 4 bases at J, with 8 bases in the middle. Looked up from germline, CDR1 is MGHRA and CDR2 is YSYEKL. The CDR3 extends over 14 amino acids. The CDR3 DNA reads TGCGCCAGCAGCCAAGGGGGAACGGGAAACACCATATATTTT. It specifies CASSQGGTGNTIYF.

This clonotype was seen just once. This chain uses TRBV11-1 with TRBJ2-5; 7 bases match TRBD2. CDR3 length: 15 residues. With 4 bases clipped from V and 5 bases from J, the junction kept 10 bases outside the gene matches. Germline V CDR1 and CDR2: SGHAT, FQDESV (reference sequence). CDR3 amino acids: CASSSGGGASETQYF. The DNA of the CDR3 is TGTGCCAGCAGCTCGGGAGGTGGAGCCTCGGAGACCCAGTACTTC.

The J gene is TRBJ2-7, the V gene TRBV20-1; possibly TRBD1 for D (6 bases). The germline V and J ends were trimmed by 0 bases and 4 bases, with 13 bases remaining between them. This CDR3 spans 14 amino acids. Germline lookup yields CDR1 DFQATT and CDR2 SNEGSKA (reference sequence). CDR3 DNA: TGCAGTGCTAGAGATCAGGGGAGCGGTTACGAGCAGTACTTC. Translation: CSARDQGSGYEQYF.

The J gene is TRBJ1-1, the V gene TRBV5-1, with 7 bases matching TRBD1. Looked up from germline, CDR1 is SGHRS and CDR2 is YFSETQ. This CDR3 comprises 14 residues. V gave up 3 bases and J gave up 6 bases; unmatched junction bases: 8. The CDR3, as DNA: TGCGCCAGCAGCTCCCAGACAGGGACGGCTGAAGCTTTCTTT. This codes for CASSSQTGTAEAFF. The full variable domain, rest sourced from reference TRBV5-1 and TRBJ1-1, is KAGVTQTPRYLIKTRGQQVTLSCSPISGHRSVSWYQQTPGQGLQFLFEYFSETQRNKGNFPGRFSGRQFSNSRSEMNVSTLELGDSALYLCASSSQTGTAEAFFGQGTRLTVV.

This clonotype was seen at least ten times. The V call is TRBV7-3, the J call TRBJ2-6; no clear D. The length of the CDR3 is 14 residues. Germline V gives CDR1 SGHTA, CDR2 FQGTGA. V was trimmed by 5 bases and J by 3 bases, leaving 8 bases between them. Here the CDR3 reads CASSPWGGANVLTF. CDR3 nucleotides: TGTGCCAGCAGCCCATGGGGTGGGGCCAACGTCCTGACTTTC.

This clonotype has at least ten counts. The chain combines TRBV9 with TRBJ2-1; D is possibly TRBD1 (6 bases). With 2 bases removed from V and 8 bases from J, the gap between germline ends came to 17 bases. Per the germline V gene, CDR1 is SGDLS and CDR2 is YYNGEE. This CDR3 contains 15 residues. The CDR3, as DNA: TGTGCCAGCAGCGTGTGGACAGCCCCCCAGGATGAGCAGTTCTTC. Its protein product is CASSVWTAPQDEQFF.

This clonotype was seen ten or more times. CDR3 bases: TGTGCCAGCAGCGCAAGTGTTAGCAATCAGCCCCAGCATTTT. Translated, it gives CASSASVSNQPQHF. The V call is TRBV9, the J call TRBJ1-5; D is unresolved. Germline CDR1 and CDR2: SGDLS and YYNGEE. Between the trimmed V and J ends, which lost 3 bases and 0 bases, there was a span of 7 bases. The CDR3 length is 14 residues.

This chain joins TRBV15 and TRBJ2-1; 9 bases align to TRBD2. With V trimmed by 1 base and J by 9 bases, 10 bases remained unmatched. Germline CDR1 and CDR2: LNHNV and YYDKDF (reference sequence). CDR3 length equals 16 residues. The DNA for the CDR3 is TGTGCCACCAGCAGAGCCCCAGGCGGGAGGGAGAGTGAGCAGTTCTTC. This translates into CATSRAPGGRESEQFF.

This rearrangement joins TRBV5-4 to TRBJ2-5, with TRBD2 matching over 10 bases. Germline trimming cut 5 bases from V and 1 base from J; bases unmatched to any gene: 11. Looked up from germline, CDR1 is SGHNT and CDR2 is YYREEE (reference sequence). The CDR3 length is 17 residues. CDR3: CASRTGGSSGGQETQYF. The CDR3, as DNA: TGTGCCAGCAGGACCGGGGGTTCTAGCGGGGGCCAAGAGACCCAGTACTTC.

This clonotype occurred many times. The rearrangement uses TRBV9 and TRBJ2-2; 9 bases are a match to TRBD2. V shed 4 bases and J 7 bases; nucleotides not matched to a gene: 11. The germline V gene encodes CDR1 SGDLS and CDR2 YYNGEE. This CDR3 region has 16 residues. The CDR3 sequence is CASSLTAGGGIGELFF. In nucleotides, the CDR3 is TGTGCCAGCAGCCTTACAGCGGGGGGAGGGATCGGGGAGCTGTTTTTT.

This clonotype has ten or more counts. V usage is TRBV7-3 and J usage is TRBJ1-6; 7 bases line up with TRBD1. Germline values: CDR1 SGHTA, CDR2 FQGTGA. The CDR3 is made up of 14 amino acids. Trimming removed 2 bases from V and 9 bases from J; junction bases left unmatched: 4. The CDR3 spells CASSLGQGGSPLHF. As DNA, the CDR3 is TGTGCCAGCAGCTTAGGGCAGGGGGGTTCACCCCTCCACTTT.

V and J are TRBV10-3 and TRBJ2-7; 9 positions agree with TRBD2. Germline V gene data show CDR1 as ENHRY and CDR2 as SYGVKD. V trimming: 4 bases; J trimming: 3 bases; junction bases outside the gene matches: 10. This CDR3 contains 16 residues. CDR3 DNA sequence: TGTGCCATCAGTGCCCCAGGACTAGCGTCAATCTACGAGCAGTACTTC. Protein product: CAISAPGLASIYEQYF.

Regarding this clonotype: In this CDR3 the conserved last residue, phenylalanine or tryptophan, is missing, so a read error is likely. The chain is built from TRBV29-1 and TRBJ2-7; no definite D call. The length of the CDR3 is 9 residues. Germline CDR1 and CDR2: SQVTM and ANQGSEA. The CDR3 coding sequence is TGCAGTGCTTGGGTAGGGCAGTACCTC. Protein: CSAWVGQYL.

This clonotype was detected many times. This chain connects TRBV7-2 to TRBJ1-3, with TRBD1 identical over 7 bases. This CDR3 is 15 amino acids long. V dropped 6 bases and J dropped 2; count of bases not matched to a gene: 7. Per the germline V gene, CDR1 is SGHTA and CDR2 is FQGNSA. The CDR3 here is CASSNRGPPGNTIYF. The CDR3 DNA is TGTGCCAGCAGTAACAGGGGTCCTCCTGGAAACACCATATATTTT.

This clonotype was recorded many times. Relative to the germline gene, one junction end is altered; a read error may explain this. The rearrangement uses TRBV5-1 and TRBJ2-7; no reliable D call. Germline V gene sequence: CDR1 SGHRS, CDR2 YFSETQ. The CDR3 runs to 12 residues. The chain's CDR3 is CASSLEGYEQYF. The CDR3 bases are TGTGCCAGCAGCTTGGAAGGGTACGAGCAGTACTTC.

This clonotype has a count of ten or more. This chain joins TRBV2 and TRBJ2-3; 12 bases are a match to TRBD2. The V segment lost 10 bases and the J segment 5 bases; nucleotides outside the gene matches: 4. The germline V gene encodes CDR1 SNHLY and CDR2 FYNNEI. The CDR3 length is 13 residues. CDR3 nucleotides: TGTGCCACCTCTAGCGGGGGGGAAGATACGCAGTATTTT. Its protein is CATSSGGEDTQYF.

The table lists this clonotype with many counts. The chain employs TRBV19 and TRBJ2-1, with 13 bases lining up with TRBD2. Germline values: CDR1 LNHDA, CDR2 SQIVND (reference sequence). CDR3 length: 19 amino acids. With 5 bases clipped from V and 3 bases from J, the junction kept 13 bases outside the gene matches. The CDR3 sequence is CASSEYGTSGDHLYNEQFF. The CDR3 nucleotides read TGTGCCAGTAGTGAGTATGGGACTAGCGGGGATCACCTCTACAATGAGCAGTTCTTC.

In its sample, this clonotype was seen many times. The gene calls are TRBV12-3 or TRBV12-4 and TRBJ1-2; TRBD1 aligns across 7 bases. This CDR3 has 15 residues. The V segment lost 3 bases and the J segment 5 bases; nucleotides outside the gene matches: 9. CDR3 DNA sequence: TGTGCCAGCAGTTTGGGCGAGGGGGCGGGATATGGCTACACCTTC. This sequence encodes CASSLGEGAGYGYTF.

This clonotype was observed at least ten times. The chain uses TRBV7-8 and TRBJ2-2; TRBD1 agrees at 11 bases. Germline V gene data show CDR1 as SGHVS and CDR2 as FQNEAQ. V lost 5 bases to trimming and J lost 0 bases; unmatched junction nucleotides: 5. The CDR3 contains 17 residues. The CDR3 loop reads CASSPGTGGSNTGELFF. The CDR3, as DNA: TGTGCCAGCAGCCCCGGGACAGGGGGGTCGAACACCGGGGAGCTGTTTTTT.

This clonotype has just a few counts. CDR3 residues: CASSLRRDSADTQYF. In DNA form, the CDR3 reads TGTGCCAGCTCGCTTCGGCGGGACTCAGCCGATACGCAGTATTTT. V gene TRBV18 combines with J gene TRBJ2-3; possibly TRBD2 for D (6 bases). Between the trimmed V and J ends, which lost 6 bases and 6 bases, there was a span of 19 bases. Germline assignment: CDR1 KGHSH and CDR2 LQKENI. This CDR3 has 15 amino acids.

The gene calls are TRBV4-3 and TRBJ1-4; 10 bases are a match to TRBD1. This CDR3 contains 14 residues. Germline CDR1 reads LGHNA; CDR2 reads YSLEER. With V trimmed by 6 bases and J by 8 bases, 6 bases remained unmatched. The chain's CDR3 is CASRPPGQGEKLFF. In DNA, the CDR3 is TGCGCCAGCAGACCTCCGGGACAGGGGGAAAAACTGTTTTTT.

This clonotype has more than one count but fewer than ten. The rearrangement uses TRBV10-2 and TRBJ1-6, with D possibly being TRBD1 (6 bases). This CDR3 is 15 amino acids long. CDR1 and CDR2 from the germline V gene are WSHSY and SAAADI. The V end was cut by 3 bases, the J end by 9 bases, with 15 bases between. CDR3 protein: CASSEQGQRSSPLHF. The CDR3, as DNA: TGCGCCAGCAGTGAACAAGGACAGCGGAGTTCACCCCTCCACTTT.